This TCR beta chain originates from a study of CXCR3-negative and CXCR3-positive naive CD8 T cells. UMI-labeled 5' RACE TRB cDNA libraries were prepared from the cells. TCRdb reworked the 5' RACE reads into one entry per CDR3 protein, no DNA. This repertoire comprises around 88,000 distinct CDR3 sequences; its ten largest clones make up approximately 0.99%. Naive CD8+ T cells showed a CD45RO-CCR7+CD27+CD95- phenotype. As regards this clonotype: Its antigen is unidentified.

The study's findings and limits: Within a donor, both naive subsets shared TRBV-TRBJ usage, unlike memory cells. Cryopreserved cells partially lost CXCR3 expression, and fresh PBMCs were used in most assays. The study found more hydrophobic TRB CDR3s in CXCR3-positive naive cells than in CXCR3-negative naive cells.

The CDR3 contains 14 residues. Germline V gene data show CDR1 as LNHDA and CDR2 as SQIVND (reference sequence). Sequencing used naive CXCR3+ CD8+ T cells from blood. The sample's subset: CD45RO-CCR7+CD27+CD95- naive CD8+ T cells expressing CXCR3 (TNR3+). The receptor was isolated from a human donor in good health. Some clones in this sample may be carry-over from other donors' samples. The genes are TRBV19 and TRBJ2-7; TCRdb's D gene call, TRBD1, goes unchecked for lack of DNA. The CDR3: CAKRVSGISYEQYF. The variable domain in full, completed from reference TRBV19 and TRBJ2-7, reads DGGITQSPKYLFRKEGQNVTLSCEQNLNHDAMYWYRQDPGQGLRLIYYSQIVNDFQKGDIAEGYSVSREKKESFPLTVTSAQKNPTAFYLCAKRVSGISYEQYFGPGTRLTVT.